The clone carrying this T cell receptor beta chain was detected ten times or more. Its antigen is currently unknown. Per-sample PBMC isolation yielded at least 7 million cells. RNA extraction gave at least 5.5 micrograms of total RNA per sample. The use of a sample-barcoded 5' primer and a J-beta primer mix characterized a second PCR of about 6 to 12 cycles. Each TCR beta cDNA got a 12-nucleotide random molecular identifier. TCRdb reprocessed the 5' RACE reads with MiXCR, giving one entry per CDR3 protein. Found here are 1.4 million or so distinct CDR3 sequences, roughly 43% of them singletons; the top ten hold about 4%. This entry is derived from a study of blood T cells in healthy people across ages. CDR3 length equals 16 residues. V gave up 1 base and J gave up 4 bases, with 15 bases separating them. Germline-derived CDR1 and CDR2 are LGHNA and YSLEER. Findings and limits, study-wide: Older age coincided with a roughly linear decline in TCR beta diversity per million T cells.

The rearrangement links TRBV4-3 to TRBJ2-3; no clear D. This receptor was obtained from a woman between 18 and 29 years old in good health. Source material: blood. The CDR3 region is CASSQGEVVTADTQYF. CDR3 in DNA: TGCGCCAGCAGCCAAGGTGAAGTCGTTACGGCAGATACGCAGTATTTT.